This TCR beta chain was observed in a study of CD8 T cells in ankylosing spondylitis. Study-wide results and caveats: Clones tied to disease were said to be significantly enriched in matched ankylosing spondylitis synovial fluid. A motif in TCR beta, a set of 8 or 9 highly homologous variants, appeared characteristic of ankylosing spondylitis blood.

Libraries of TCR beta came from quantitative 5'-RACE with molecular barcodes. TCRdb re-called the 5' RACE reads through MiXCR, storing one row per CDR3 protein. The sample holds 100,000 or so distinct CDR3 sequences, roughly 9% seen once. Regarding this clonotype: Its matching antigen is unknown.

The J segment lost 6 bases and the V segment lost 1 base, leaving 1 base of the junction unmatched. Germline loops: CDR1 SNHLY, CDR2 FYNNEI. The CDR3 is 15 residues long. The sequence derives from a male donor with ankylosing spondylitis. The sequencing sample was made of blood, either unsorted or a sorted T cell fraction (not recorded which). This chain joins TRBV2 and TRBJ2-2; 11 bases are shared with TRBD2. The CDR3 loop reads CASSEVAGGSGELFF. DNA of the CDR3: TGTGCCAGCAGTGAAGTAGCGGGAGGGTCCGGGGAGCTGTTTTTT.